Listed below are T cell receptor beta chains from one sample, sequenced in a study of T cell changes during pregnancy in multiple sclerosis. Profiling relied on immunoSEQ multiplex PCR, and the TCRdb table lists in-frame clones only, not all of them. The sample gives approximately 89,000 clones, roughly 93% of which show up once; 2.5% is in the top ten. The sample consisted of peripheral blood, taken in the third trimester of pregnancy. The receptors were sampled from a female donor with multiple sclerosis, enrolled in a pregnancy study. The CDR3 runs from the conserved cysteine through the conserved F or W. The order of the fields is D gene, V gene, clone size, J gene, CDR3 DNA, CDR3 protein. A D gene is named only where the DNA matches it firmly. Where a row states a size, it is once, few, many or the class of an expanded clone; other rows omit it.

d_call: TRBD1; v_call: TRBV6-1; clone_size: -; j_call: TRBJ1-1; cdr3_nt: TGTGCCAGCAGACCATTCCAGGGGGCTATGACTGAAGCTTTCTTT; cdr3_aa: CASRPFQGAMTEAFF
d_call: TRBD1; v_call: TRBV5-1; clone_size: -; j_call: TRBJ1-1; cdr3_nt: TGCGCCAGCAGCTTGGGACAGGGGAAGAACACTGAAGCTTTCTTT; cdr3_aa: CASSLGQGKNTEAFF
d_call: TRBD1; v_call: TRBV15; clone_size: once; j_call: TRBJ1-1; cdr3_nt: TGTGCCACCAGCACCAATACAGGGGGCACTGAAGCTTTCTTT; cdr3_aa: CATSTNTGGTEAFF
d_call: -; v_call: TRBV2; clone_size: -; j_call: TRBJ1-1; cdr3_nt: TGTGCCAGCGGAGGGAATGCTTTCTTT; cdr3_aa: CASGGNAFF
d_call: -; v_call: TRBV19; clone_size: many; j_call: TRBJ1-2; cdr3_nt: TGTGCCAGTAGTATAGGCCAAAGAACGGGCTATGGCTACACCTTC; cdr3_aa: CASSIGQRTGYGYTF
d_call: -; v_call: TRBV7-3; clone_size: -; j_call: TRBJ1-1; cdr3_nt: TGTGCCAGCAGCTTATCAACTATGAACACTGAAGCTTTCTTT; cdr3_aa: CASSLSTMNTEAFF
d_call: -; v_call: TRBV15; clone_size: -; j_call: TRBJ2-6; cdr3_nt: TGTGCCACCAGCAGACAATCCGGGGCCAACGTCCTGACTTTC; cdr3_aa: CATSRQSGANVLTF
d_call: TRBD1; v_call: TRBV11-2; clone_size: -; j_call: TRBJ1-2; cdr3_nt: TGTGCCAGCAGCTCCGACAGGGGGTACTCCACCTTC; cdr3_aa: CASSSDRGYSTF
d_call: -; v_call: TRBV29-1; clone_size: -; j_call: TRBJ2-7; cdr3_nt: TGCAGCGTTGAAGTACACAACTACGAGCAGTACTTC; cdr3_aa: CSVEVHNYEQYF
d_call: -; v_call: TRBV6-6; clone_size: -; j_call: TRBJ2-7; cdr3_nt: TGTGCCAGCACCCAACTTACAGGGTTTTTCGAGCAGTACTTC; cdr3_aa: CASTQLTGFFEQYF
d_call: TRBD1; v_call: TRBV5-1; clone_size: -; j_call: TRBJ2-7; cdr3_nt: TGCGCCAGCAGCTTGGGCTTAGGTCAGGGGGCCTACGAGCAGTACTTC; cdr3_aa: CASSLGLGQGAYEQYF
d_call: TRBD1; v_call: TRBV5-1; clone_size: -; j_call: TRBJ1-4; cdr3_nt: TGCGCCAGCAGCCTATCAGGGGGCCCAACTAATGAAAAACTGTTTTTT; cdr3_aa: CASSLSGGPTNEKLFF
d_call: -; v_call: TRBV11-2; clone_size: -; j_call: TRBJ1-5; cdr3_nt: TGTGCCAGCAGCGACAACAGGAGTAGCAATCAGCCCCAGCATTTT; cdr3_aa: CASSDNRSSNQPQHF
d_call: TRBD1; v_call: TRBV9; clone_size: -; j_call: TRBJ1-1; cdr3_nt: TGTGCCAGCAGCGCCCAGACAGGGGATACTACCATGAACACTGAAGCTTTCTTT; cdr3_aa: CASSAQTGDTTMNTEAFF
d_call: -; v_call: TRBV6-5; clone_size: -; j_call: TRBJ2-3; cdr3_nt: TGTGCCAGCAGTTGGGGGCGGGCAGATACGCAGTATTTT; cdr3_aa: CASSWGRADTQYF
d_call: TRBD1; v_call: TRBV14; clone_size: few; j_call: TRBJ1-1; cdr3_nt: TGTGCCAGCAACGAACCGGGACAGTCAACAGCTTTCTTT; cdr3_aa: CASNEPGQSTAFF
d_call: -; v_call: TRBV9; clone_size: -; j_call: TRBJ2-3; cdr3_nt: TGTGCCAGCAGCGAGCATCCAGATACGCAGTATTTT; cdr3_aa: CASSEHPDTQYF
d_call: -; v_call: TRBV10-3; clone_size: once; j_call: TRBJ1-1; cdr3_nt: TGTGCCATCAGTGAGCCCCTGGCTACTGAAGCTTTCTTT; cdr3_aa: CAISEPLATEAFF
d_call: TRBD2; v_call: TRBV4-2; clone_size: -; j_call: TRBJ2-7; cdr3_nt: TGTGCCAGCAGCCCACAACCTAGCGGGGGCCTCTCCTACGAGCAGTACTTC; cdr3_aa: CASSPQPSGGLSYEQYF
d_call: TRBD1; v_call: TRBV30; clone_size: -; j_call: TRBJ2-2; cdr3_nt: TGTGCCTGGAGGCGGACAGGGGGCACCGGGGAGCTGTTTTTT; cdr3_aa: CAWRRTGGTGELFF
d_call: TRBD1; v_call: TRBV5-6; clone_size: once; j_call: TRBJ2-5; cdr3_nt: TGTGCCAGCAGCTTATGGACAGGGTCACAAGAGACCCAGTACTTC; cdr3_aa: CASSLWTGSQETQYF
d_call: -; v_call: TRBV6-1; clone_size: -; j_call: TRBJ1-5; cdr3_nt: TGTGCCAGCAGCCCCGGGACAACGAGCAATCAGCCCCAGCATTTT; cdr3_aa: CASSPGTTSNQPQHF
d_call: TRBD2; v_call: TRBV7-8; clone_size: -; j_call: TRBJ2-7; cdr3_nt: TGTGCCAGCATGGATCCCGGGACTAGCGGGTACGAGCAGTACTTC; cdr3_aa: CASMDPGTSGYEQYF
d_call: TRBD2; v_call: TRBV30; clone_size: once; j_call: TRBJ2-1; cdr3_nt: TGTGCCTGGAGCAACCAACGGACTAGCGGGGGGGCCAATGAGCAGTTCTTC; cdr3_aa: CAWSNQRTSGGANEQFF